The source of this TCR beta chain is a study of cytomegalovirus exposure and HLA in healthy donors. Study as a whole: There were 300 to 400 genotyped donors. Of these, roughly 80% fell in the genetic ancestry cluster associated with self-reported Caucasian donors.

The germline V gene encodes CDR1 SGHTA and CDR2 FQGNSA. This CDR3 is built from 15 residues. Trimming at V came to 0 bases and at J to 6 bases, leaving 4 bases not matched to a gene. The PCR made use of 60 Vbeta and 13 Jbeta primers. The data were produced by immunoSEQ multiplex PCR, yet TCRdb's version contains in-frame clones alone and is incomplete. The table includes 140,000 or so clones, 70% to 90% detected once. Study outcomes and limitations: Using a false discovery rate of 0.05, a later analysis showed that roughly 16,000 TCR beta sequences were associated with HLA alleles.

Note on this clone: The target antigen is unknown.

The V gene is TRBV7-2, the J gene TRBJ2-3; 9 bases map to TRBD2. Sequencing was done on a sample of PBMCs. This TCR was recovered from a woman between 35 and 50 years old in good health and CMV-seronegative. DNA of the CDR3: TGTGCCAGCAGCTTAGCTAGCGGGAGTTGGGATACGCAGTATTTT. Translation: CASSLASGSWDTQYF.